This T cell receptor beta chain was identified in a study of blood T cell repertoires in COVID-19. Germline CDR1 reads SNHLY; CDR2 reads FYNNEI. The CDR3 runs to 15 residues. The ends were cut back, 4 bases at V and 5 bases at J, with 17 bases in the middle. Original processing notes: Estimation of nucleated cell counts was performed using reference gene primer amplification. Sequencing used immunoSEQ multiplex PCR; TCRdb keeps in-frame clones, though not all of them. The V and J calls and clone size come from that table; D and trimming were worked out from the DNA. The data hold some 100,000 clones, with roughly nine tenths observed a single time.

This clonotype originated in a woman over 75 with active COVID-19. This chain connects TRBV2 to TRBJ2-5; weak D call: TRBD1 (6 bases). The sequenced sample was peripheral blood. CDR3 coding DNA: TGTGCCAGCAGTGGTGTAGGGGGATTAGGGGAGACCCAGTACTTC. Its translation is CASSGVGGLGETQYF.